This T cell receptor beta chain came from a study of cytomegalovirus exposure and HLA in healthy donors. There are 15 residues in the CDR3. V lost 0 bases to trimming and J lost 3 bases; unmatched junction nucleotides: 4. Per the germline V gene, CDR1 is SGHRS and CDR2 is YFSETQ. The table lists this clone with a few counts. Its antigen is still unknown. Primers for the PCR totalled 60 Vbeta and 13 Jbeta. The protocol was immunoSEQ multiplex PCR, while the TCRdb copy is restricted to in-frame clones and leaves out a portion. The table has around 150,000 clones, 55% to 70% seen once; the top ten hold 6% to 8.5%. Notes on the study in general: An Asian-associated ancestry cluster reportedly showed fewer N-insertions than the approximately 670-donor mean in a later analysis.

Sequenced: PBMCs. The chain recombines TRBV5-1 with TRBJ2-3; TRBD2 matches at 7 bases. The TCR sequence derives from a woman aged 55-69 years in good health and CMV-seropositive. The DNA of the CDR3 is TGCGCCAGCAGCTTGGAGCCGGGAGGTACAGATACGCAGTATTTT. This gives the protein CASSLEPGGTDTQYF. Filled out from reference TRBV5-1 and TRBJ2-3, the complete variable domain reads KAGVTQTPRYLIKTRGQQVTLSCSPISGHRSVSWYQQTPGQGLQFLFEYFSETQRNKGNFPGRFSGRQFSNSRSEMNVSTLELGDSALYLCASSLEPGGTDTQYFGPGTRLTVL.